The 21 T cell receptor beta chains given below trace back to one sample, sequenced in a study of cytomegalovirus exposure and HLA in healthy donors. PCR primers comprised 60 Vbeta and 13 Jbeta primers. The table came from immunoSEQ multiplex PCR; TCRdb's copy has only in-frame clones and leaves some out. The sample holds 30,000 to 45,000 clones, 75% to 90% seen once. Sequenced input: PBMCs. These receptors all come from a woman between 40 and 50 years old in good health and CMV-seropositive.

This chain connects TRBV7-9 to TRBJ1-3; tentatively, D is TRBD1 (5 bases). Germline CDR1 SEHNR, CDR2 FQNEAQ (reference sequence). The germline V and J ends were trimmed by 5 bases and 7 bases, with 18 bases remaining between them. The CDR3 sequence is 15 residues long. The CDR3 bases are TGTGCCAGCAGCCAGCAGGAGGTCGGGGGGAACACCATATATTTT. This sequence encodes CASSQQEVGGNTIYF.

J is TRBJ2-6 and V is TRBV6-5; the match to TRBD1 covers 10 bases. The V and J ends lost 4 bases and 2 bases, in that order; junction bases with no gene match: 2. The length of the CDR3 is 16 residues. Germline CDR1 and CDR2: MNHEY and SVGAGI. In nucleotides, the CDR3 is TGTGCCAGCAGTTCCGGGACAGGGGCTGGGGCCAACGTCCTGACTTTC. Amino acids: CASSSGTGAGANVLTF.

The chain joins TRBV9 to TRBJ2-6, with D tentatively TRBD1 (5 bases). The CDR3 loop spans 18 amino acids. Trimming removed 0 bases at V and 0 bases at J, with 13 bases between. CDR1 SGDLS and CDR2 YYNGEE come from the germline V gene. CDR3 DNA: TGTGCCAGCAGCGTAGGAACAGGCTTCCTCTCTGGGGCCAACGTCCTGACTTTC. Residues: CASSVGTGFLSGANVLTF.

The gene calls are TRBV5-4 and TRBJ2-3, with 8 bases fitting TRBD2. V shed 0 bases, J shed 6 bases, and the junction held 0 bases outside the gene matches. Germline assignment: CDR1 SGHNT and CDR2 YYREEE (reference sequence). The CDR3 covers 13 residues. The CDR3 coding sequence is TGTGCCAGCAGCTTGGCGGGGGGGGATACGCAGTATTTT. Its protein is CASSLAGGDTQYF.

The CDR3 spells CAWGDSRETQYF. CDR3 nucleotide sequence: TGTGCCTGGGGGGACAGCAGGGAGACCCAGTACTTC. The chain links TRBV30 to TRBJ2-5, with 7 bases lining up with TRBD1. Germline values: CDR1 GTSNPN, CDR2 SVGIG (reference sequence). V trimming: 5 bases; J trimming: 5 bases; junction bases outside the gene matches: 5. There are 12 residues in the CDR3.

The chain is built from TRBV27 and TRBJ1-1; 7 bases line up with TRBD1. The CDR3 length is 15 residues. From germline, CDR1 is MNHEY and CDR2 SMNVEV (reference sequence). V shed 8 bases, J shed 4 bases, and the junction held 13 bases outside the gene matches. CDR3 loop: CASFQGDTGTTEAFF. As DNA, the CDR3 is TGTGCCAGCTTTCAGGGGGACACGGGGACCACTGAAGCTTTCTTT.

This chain joins TRBV5-6 and TRBJ2-3; no clear D gene. V lost 3 bases and J lost 6, with 20 bases in between. The CDR3 totals 16 residues. The germline gives CDR1 SGHDT, CDR2 YYEEEE. Here the CDR3 DNA reads TGTGCCAGCAGCTCTCCCTTGGCTAGGCAAATGGATACGCAGTATTTT. Residues: CASSSPLARQMDTQYF.

This clone was counted once. The J gene is TRBJ2-3, the V gene TRBV15; the match to TRBD1 covers 9 bases. CDR3 size: 16 residues. Per germline, CDR1 LNHNV and CDR2 YYDKDF (reference sequence). The V segment lost 1 base and the J segment 6 bases; nucleotides outside the gene matches: 8. The CDR3 DNA sequence: TGTGCCACCAGCAGAGTTGCGGGACAGGGCGGCGATACGCAGTATTTT. Its translation is CATSRVAGQGGDTQYF.

V gene TRBV18 combines with J gene TRBJ2-3; 11 bases align to TRBD2. The germline gives CDR1 KGHSH, CDR2 LQKENI. The V gene end was trimmed by 3 bases and the J gene end by 3 bases; junction bases not matched to a gene: 11. This CDR3 region has 18 residues. The CDR3, as DNA: TGTGCCAGCTCACCCACTACTAGCGGGGGACTTCTAACAGATACGCAGTATTTT. The encoded protein is CASSPTTSGGLLTDTQYF.

V is TRBV28 and J is TRBJ2-1; possible D gene TRBD2, 5 bases. Deletions cut 8 bases from V and 2 bases from J, with 10 bases between. The length of the CDR3 is 13 residues. In germline, CDR1 is MDHEN, CDR2 SYDVKM. Written as DNA, the CDR3 is TGTGCCAGCGCCGGGAACCCCTACAATGAGCAGTTCTTC. Its translation is CASAGNPYNEQFF. Full variable domain (outside the CDR3, taken from reference TRBV28 and TRBJ2-1): DVKVTQSSRYLVKRTGEKVFLECVQDMDHENMFWYRQDPGLGLRLIYFSYDVKMKEKGDIPEGYSVSREKKERFSLILESASTNQTSMYLCASAGNPYNEQFFGPGTRLTVL.

The V and J genes are TRBV5-4 and TRBJ2-2; 8 bases fit TRBD2. The CDR3 totals 15 residues. With V trimmed by 6 bases and J by 7 bases, 11 bases remained unmatched. Germline-derived CDR1 and CDR2 are SGHNT and YYREEE (reference sequence). This CDR3 is CASTPSDGGGGELFF. CDR3 bases: TGTGCCAGCACCCCTTCTGACGGGGGGGGCGGGGAGCTGTTTTTT.

The rearrangement uses TRBV4-3 and TRBJ1-3, with a weak D call TRBD1 (5 bases). This CDR3 comprises 15 residues. Germline CDR1 reads LGHNA; CDR2 reads YSLEER. Trimming cost V 3 bases and J 4 bases, with 13 bases left between them. The CDR3 bases are TGCGCCAGCAGCCAGTTTCAGGGATCCGGAAACACCATATATTTT. Translating gives CASSQFQGSGNTIYF.

With regard to this clone: One junction end does not reproduce the germline sequence, and a read error may be involved. The rearrangement links TRBV7-9 to TRBJ2-3; D uncertain. CDR3 size: 16 residues. The V gene's germline CDR1 is SEHNR and CDR2 FQNEAQ (reference sequence). The CDR3 sequence: CSSSLIATTHTDTQYF. In DNA, the CDR3 is TGTTCCAGCAGCTTAATTGCCACAACCCACACAGATACGCAGTATTTT.

This rearrangement joins TRBV4-3 to TRBJ1-1; maybe TRBD1 (5 bases). Germline V lookup: CDR1 LGHNA, CDR2 YSLEER. Between the trimmed V and J ends, which lost 0 bases and 5 bases, there was a span of 16 bases. This CDR3 comprises 16 residues. Here the CDR3 reads CASSQDTWPGRTEAFF. The CDR3 DNA follows: TGCGCCAGCAGCCAAGATACTTGGCCAGGGCGAACTGAAGCTTTCTTT.

The chain has TRBV9 and TRBJ2-3, with TRBD2 as a possible D gene (6 bases). The CDR3 sequence is 14 residues long. V shed 2 bases and J shed 2 bases, with 9 bases lying between them. Germline CDR1 SGDLS, CDR2 YYNGEE. CDR3 sequence reads: CASSVAGNTDTQYF. The CDR3, as DNA: TGTGCCAGCAGCGTTGCGGGGAACACAGATACGCAGTATTTT.

This clone appeared a few times. The gene calls are TRBV4-1 and TRBJ2-6; 7 bases match TRBD1. Trimming removed 1 base from V and 0 bases from J; junction bases left unmatched: 6. Germline lookup yields CDR1 MGHRA and CDR2 YSYEKL. The CDR3 runs 18 residues. This CDR3 reads CASSQVPNRGSGANVLTF. Written as DNA, the CDR3 is TGCGCCAGCAGCCAAGTTCCGAACAGGGGCTCTGGGGCCAACGTCCTGACTTTC.

The V and J genes are TRBV27 and TRBJ1-1, with D perhaps TRBD1 (5 bases). This CDR3 region has 12 residues. CDR1 MNHEY and CDR2 SMNVEV come from the germline V gene (reference sequence). V lost 10 bases and J 4 bases, leaving 13 bases between the germline ends. This CDR3 is CATQGPGTEAFF. The CDR3 nucleotides read TGTGCCACCCAGGGTCCTGGCACTGAAGCTTTCTTT.

This rearrangement joins TRBV4-3 to TRBJ2-1; D unresolved. The V and J ends lost 1 base and 5 bases respectively, with 9 bases between them. CDR1 and CDR2 from the germline V gene are LGHNA and YSLEER. The CDR3 runs 14 residues. In nucleotides, the CDR3 is TGCGCCAGCAGCCAAGGGCTTATGGACAATGAGCAGTTCTTC. This translates into CASSQGLMDNEQFF.

This chain links TRBV10-3 with TRBJ2-5, with 9 bases aligning to TRBD1. V lost 1 base and J lost 4; bases outside the gene matches: 4. This CDR3 contains 15 residues. Per germline, CDR1 ENHRY and CDR2 SYGVKD. This chain's CDR3 is CAISELGQGIETQYF. In nucleotides, the CDR3 is TGTGCCATCAGTGAGTTGGGACAGGGAATAGAGACCCAGTACTTC.

The chain couples TRBV4-3 to TRBJ2-2; 8 positions agree with TRBD2. The germline V gene has CDR1 LGHNA and CDR2 YSLEER. The CDR3 has 18 amino acids. V gave up 5 bases and J gave up 7 bases; unmatched junction bases: 18. The CDR3 DNA follows: TGCGCCAGCAGCGCGCGCGACGAGCGGGGGTACTTGGGCGGGGAGCTGTTTTTT. Translation gives CASSARDERGYLGGELFF.

The chain carries TRBV28 and TRBJ2-7, with 8 bases aligning to TRBD1. This CDR3 contains 13 residues. The V and J ends lost 6 bases and 4 bases, in that order; junction bases with no gene match: 5. Germline V gene lookup returns CDR1 MDHEN and CDR2 SYDVKM. In DNA, the CDR3 is TGTGCCAGCAGCGGACAGGGTGGGTACGAGCAGTACTTC. Protein: CASSGQGGYEQYF.